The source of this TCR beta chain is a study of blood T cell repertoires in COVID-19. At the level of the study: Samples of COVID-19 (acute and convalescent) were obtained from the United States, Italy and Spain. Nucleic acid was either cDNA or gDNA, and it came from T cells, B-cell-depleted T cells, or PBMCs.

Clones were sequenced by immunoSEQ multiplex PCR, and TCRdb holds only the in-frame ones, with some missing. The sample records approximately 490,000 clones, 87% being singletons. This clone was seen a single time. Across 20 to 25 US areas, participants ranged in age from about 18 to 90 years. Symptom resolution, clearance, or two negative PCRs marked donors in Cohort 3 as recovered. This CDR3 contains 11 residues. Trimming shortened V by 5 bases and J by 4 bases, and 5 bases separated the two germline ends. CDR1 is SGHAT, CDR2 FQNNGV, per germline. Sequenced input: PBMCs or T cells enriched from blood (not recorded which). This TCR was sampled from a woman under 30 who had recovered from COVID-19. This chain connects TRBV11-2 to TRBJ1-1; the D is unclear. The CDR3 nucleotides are TGTGCCAGCAGCCAGCGCACTGAAGCTTTCTTT. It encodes CASSQRTEAFF. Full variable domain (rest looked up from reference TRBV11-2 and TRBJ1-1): EAGVAQSPRYKIIEKRQSVAFWCNPISGHATLYWYQQILGQGPKLLIQFQNNGVVDDSQLPKDRFSAERLKGVDSTLKIQPAKLEDSAVYLCASSQRTEAFFGQGTRLTVV.